This T cell receptor beta chain was documented in a study of blood T cell repertoires in COVID-19. Study summary: T cells, B-cell-depleted T cells, or PBMCs supplied cDNA or gDNA.

In the authors' workflow: Estimation of nucleated cell counts relied on the amplification of reference gene primers. This table comes from immunoSEQ multiplex PCR, and its TCRdb copy is limited to in-frame clones, with some not included. The V and J calls and the clone size are those of that table, but D and trimming were determined from the DNA. The sample comprises 150,000 to 200,000 clones, roughly 89% of which are singletons, and roughly 6.7% rests with the top ten. This sequence originates from a man aged 35-49 years with acute or convalescent COVID-19. Sequenced input: peripheral blood.

CDR3 bases: TGTGCCAGCAGCTTACAGGGAGGAAGCTATGGCTACACCTTC. It codes for CASSLQGGSYGYTF. The chain couples TRBV7-2 to TRBJ1-2, with a possible D match to TRBD1 (5 bases). Germline V CDR1 and CDR2: SGHTA, FQGNSA. The CDR3 loop spans 14 amino acids. Trimming took 2 bases from V and 4 from J, leaving 11 bases between them.